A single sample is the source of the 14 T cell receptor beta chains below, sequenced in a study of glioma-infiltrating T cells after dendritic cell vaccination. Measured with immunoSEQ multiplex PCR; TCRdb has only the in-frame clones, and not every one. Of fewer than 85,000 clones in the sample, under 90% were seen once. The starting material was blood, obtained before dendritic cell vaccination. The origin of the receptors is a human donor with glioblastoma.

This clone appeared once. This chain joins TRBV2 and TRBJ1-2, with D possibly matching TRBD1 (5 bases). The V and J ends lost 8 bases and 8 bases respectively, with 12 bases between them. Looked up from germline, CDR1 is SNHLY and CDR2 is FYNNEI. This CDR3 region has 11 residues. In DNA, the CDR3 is TGTGCCAGCCAAGCAGGGTACGGCTACACCTTC. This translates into CASQAGYGYTF. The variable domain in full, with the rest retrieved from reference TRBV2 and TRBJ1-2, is EPEVTQTPSHQVTQMGQEVILRCVPISNHLYFYWYRQILGQKVEFLVSFYNNEISEKSEIFDDQFSVERPDGSNFTLKIRSTKLEDSAMYFCASQAGYGYTFGSGTRLTVV.

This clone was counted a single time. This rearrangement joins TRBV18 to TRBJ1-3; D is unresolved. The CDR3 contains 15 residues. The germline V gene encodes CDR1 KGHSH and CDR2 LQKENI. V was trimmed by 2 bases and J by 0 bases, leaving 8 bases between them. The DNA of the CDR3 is TGTGCCAGCTCACCAGACTTTACCTCTGGAAACACCATATATTTT. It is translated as CASSPDFTSGNTIYF.

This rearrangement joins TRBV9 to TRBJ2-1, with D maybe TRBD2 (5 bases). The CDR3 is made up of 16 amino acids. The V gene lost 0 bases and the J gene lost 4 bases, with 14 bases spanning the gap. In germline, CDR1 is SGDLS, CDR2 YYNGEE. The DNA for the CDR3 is TGTGCCAGCAGCGTAGAAGGGAGCCTATTGTACAATGAGCAGTTCTTC. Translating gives CASSVEGSLLYNEQFF.

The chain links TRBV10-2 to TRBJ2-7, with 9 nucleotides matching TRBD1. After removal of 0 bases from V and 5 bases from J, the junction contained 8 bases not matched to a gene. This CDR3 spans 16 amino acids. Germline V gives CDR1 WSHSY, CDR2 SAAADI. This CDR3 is CASSESLGQGTNEQYF. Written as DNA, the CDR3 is TGCGCCAGCAGTGAGTCTCTGGGACAGGGAACAAACGAGCAGTACTTC.

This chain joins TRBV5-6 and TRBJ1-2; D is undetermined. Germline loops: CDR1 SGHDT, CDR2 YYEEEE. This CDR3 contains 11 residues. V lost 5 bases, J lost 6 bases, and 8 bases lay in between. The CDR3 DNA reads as TGTGCCAGCAGTAGCTCTCATGGCTACACCTTC. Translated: CASSSSHGYTF. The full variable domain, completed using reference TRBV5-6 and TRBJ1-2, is DAGVTQSPTHLIKTRGQQVTLRCSPKSGHDTVSWYQQALGQGPQFIFQYYEEEERQRGNFPDRFSGHQFPNYSSELNVNALLLGDSALYLCASSSSHGYTFGSGTRLTVV.

CDR3 coding DNA: TGCAGCGTTGCGGGGGTGACTAGCGGGGGGTCGAACACCGGGGAGCTGTTTTTT. It yields the protein CSVAGVTSGGSNTGELFF. This chain connects TRBV29-1 to TRBJ2-2, with 13 bases that match TRBD2. Looked up from germline, CDR1 is SQVTM and CDR2 is ANQGSEA. V lost 4 bases and J lost 0; bases outside the gene matches: 8. CDR3 size: 18 residues.

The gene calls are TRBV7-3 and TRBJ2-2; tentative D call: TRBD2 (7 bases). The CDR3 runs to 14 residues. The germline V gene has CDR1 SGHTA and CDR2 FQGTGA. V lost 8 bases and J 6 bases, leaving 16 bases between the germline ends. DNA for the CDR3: TGTGCCAGCTCTACACAGGGAGGGGCCGGGGAGCTGTTTTTT. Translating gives CASSTQGGAGELFF.

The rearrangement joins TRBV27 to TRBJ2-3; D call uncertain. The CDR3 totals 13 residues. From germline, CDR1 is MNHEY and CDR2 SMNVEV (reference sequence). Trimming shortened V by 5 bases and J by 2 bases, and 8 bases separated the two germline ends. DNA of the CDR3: TGTGCCAGCAGTCCCTCCTTCACAGATACGCAGTATTTT. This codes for CASSPSFTDTQYF.

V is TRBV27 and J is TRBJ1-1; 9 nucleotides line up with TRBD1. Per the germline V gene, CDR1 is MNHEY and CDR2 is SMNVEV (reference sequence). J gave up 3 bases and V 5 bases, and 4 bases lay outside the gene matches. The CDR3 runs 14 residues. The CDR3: CASSRDRVDTEAFF. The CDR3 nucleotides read TGTGCCAGCAGTAGGGACAGGGTGGACACTGAAGCTTTCTTT.

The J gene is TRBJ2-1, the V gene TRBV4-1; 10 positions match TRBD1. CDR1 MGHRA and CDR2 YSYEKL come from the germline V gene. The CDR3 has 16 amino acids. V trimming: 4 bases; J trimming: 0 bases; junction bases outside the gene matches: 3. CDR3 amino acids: CASSPGQGSSYNEQFF. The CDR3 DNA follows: TGCGCCAGCAGCCCGGGACAGGGGAGCTCCTACAATGAGCAGTTCTTC.

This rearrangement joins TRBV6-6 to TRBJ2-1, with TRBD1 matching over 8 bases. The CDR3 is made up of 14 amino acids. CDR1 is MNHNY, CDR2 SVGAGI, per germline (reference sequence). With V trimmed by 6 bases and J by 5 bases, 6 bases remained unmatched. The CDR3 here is CASSWTGRDNEQFF. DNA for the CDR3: TGTGCCAGCAGCTGGACAGGGAGAGACAATGAGCAGTTCTTC.

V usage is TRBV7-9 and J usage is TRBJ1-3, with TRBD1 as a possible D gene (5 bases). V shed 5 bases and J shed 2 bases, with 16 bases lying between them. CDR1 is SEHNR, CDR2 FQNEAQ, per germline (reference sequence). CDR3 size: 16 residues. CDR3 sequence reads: CASSPLSGFAGNTIYF. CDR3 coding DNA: TGTGCCAGCAGCCCGCTTTCAGGGTTCGCTGGAAACACCATATATTTT.

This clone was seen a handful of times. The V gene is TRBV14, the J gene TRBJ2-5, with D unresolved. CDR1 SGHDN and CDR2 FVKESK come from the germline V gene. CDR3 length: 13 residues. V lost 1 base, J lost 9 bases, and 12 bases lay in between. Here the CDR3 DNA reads TGTGCCAGCAGCCAAGGTGACTCCCTGGCCCAGTACTTC. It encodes CASSQGDSLAQYF.

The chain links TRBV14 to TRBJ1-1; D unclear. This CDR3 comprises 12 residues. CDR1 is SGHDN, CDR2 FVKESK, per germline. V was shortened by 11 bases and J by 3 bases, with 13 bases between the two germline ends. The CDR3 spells CARLREDTEAFF. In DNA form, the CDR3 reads TGTGCCCGACTCCGGGAGGACACTGAAGCTTTCTTT.